Listed here are 27 T cell receptor beta chains from one sample, sequenced in a study of T-cell memory formation after mild COVID-19. MiXCR, run by TCRdb on the 5' RACE reads, gives a single entry per CDR3 protein. The table lists 85,000 to 130,000 distinct CDR3 sequences, around 15% of them singletons. Sequences were obtained from PBMCs or a T cell subset sorted from them (not recorded which). All receptors come from an adult woman who had mild COVID-19 (a few samples of this study predate the infection). Cell type and time point are not known.

Ten or more counts support this clonotype. The chain employs TRBV29-1 and TRBJ2-1, with 10 bases fitting TRBD2. Germline values: CDR1 SQVTM, CDR2 ANQGSEA. The CDR3 covers 13 residues. The trim removed 5 bases at V and 4 bases at J, leaving 2 bases unmatched. The CDR3 spells CSVRLAGYNEQFF. Here the CDR3 DNA reads TGCAGCGTTCGACTAGCGGGTTACAATGAGCAGTTCTTC.

This clonotype has only a few counts. The chain employs TRBV29-1 and TRBJ1-1; no clear D. Germline V lookup: CDR1 SQVTM, CDR2 ANQGSEA. V dropped 7 bases and J dropped 4 bases, with 10 bases sitting between them. This CDR3 region has 11 residues. The CDR3 is CSAPGGTEAFF. The CDR3 region has the DNA TGCAGCGCCCCGGGAGGCACTGAAGCTTTCTTT. Combining the CDR3 with reference TRBV29-1 and TRBJ1-1 gives the whole variable domain SAVISQKPSRDICQRGTSLTIQCQVDSQVTMMFWYRQQPGQSLTLIATANQGSEATYESGFVIDKFPISRPNLTFSTLTVSNMSPEDSSIYLCSAPGGTEAFFGQGTRLTVV.

This sequence joins TRBV20-1 and TRBJ2-6; TRBD2 agrees at 7 bases. V was pared by 4 bases and J by 0 bases, with 12 bases of the junction left unmatched. CDR1 and CDR2 (germline): DFQATT, SNEGSKA (reference sequence). The CDR3 contains 18 residues. The CDR3 DNA follows: TGCAGTGCTACCCACCTAAGGCTAGCGGACTCTGGGGCCAACGTCCTGACTTTC. This encodes CSATHLRLADSGANVLTF.

The rearrangement uses TRBV18 and TRBJ2-2; 9 bases map to TRBD1. Germline CDR1 and CDR2: KGHSH and LQKENI. V dropped 0 bases and J dropped 3; count of bases not matched to a gene: 2. CDR3 size: 16 residues. CDR3 nucleotides: TGTGCCAGCTCACCACCGGGACAGGGCTACACCGGGGAGCTGTTTTTT. Protein: CASSPPGQGYTGELFF.

The gene calls are TRBV20-1 and TRBJ1-1; unclear D gene. V was shortened by 5 bases and J by 0 bases, with 10 bases between the two germline ends. Germline V gene data show CDR1 as DFQATT and CDR2 as SNEGSKA (reference sequence). The CDR3 loop spans 13 amino acids. This chain's CDR3 is CSAHRLLNTEAFF. The CDR3 DNA sequence: TGCAGTGCTCATCGACTGTTGAACACTGAAGCTTTCTTT.

The sample holds a few counts of this clonotype. The chain recombines TRBV9 with TRBJ1-4, with a weak D call TRBD1 (5 bases). This CDR3 is 14 amino acids long. In germline, CDR1 is SGDLS, CDR2 YYNGEE. Trimming took 3 bases from V and 5 from J, leaving 11 bases between them. CDR3 DNA sequence: TGTGCCAGCAGCGGAGGGGCGCAGAATGAAAAACTGTTTTTT. Translated, it gives CASSGGAQNEKLFF.

The rearrangement joins TRBV6-5 to TRBJ2-7; 9 nucleotides align to TRBD2. The CDR3 sequence is 14 residues long. V gave up 4 bases and J gave up 5 bases; unmatched junction bases: 6. Germline V lookup: CDR1 MNHEY, CDR2 SVGAGI. The CDR3 loop reads CASSFGGRADEQYF. In DNA form, the CDR3 reads TGTGCCAGCAGTTTTGGCGGGAGGGCGGACGAGCAGTACTTC.

V and J are TRBV7-6 and TRBJ1-5; 7 nucleotides line up with TRBD1. This CDR3 has 15 amino acids. Germline-derived CDR1 and CDR2 are SGHVS and FNYEAQ. The ends lost 2 bases at V and 3 bases at J; junction bases unmatched: 4. The CDR3 bases are TGTGCCAGCAGCTTATCCAGGGGGATCAATCAGCCCCAGCATTTT. Translation gives CASSLSRGINQPQHF.

V and J are TRBV25-1 and TRBJ1-6; 10 nucleotides agree with TRBD1. The trim removed 4 bases at V and 10 bases at J, leaving 4 bases unmatched. Germline V gene lookup returns CDR1 MGHDK and CDR2 SYGVNS. The CDR3 is made up of 14 amino acids. CDR3 residues: CASSGDRGGSPLHF. CDR3 nucleotides: TGTGCCAGCAGTGGGGACAGGGGTGGGTCACCCCTCCACTTT.

By its share, this clonotype is medium-sized. This chain uses TRBV5-1 with TRBJ2-7; 11 positions match TRBD2. CDR3 length: 15 amino acids. Germline CDR1 reads SGHRS; CDR2 reads YFSETQ. Trimming cost V 4 bases and J 3 bases; bases outside gene matches: 6. The CDR3 here is CASSERLAGRYEQYF. CDR3 bases: TGCGCCAGCAGCGAGCGACTAGCGGGACGCTACGAGCAGTACTTC.

This clonotype appeared a few times. The V call is TRBV4-1, the J call TRBJ2-7; D uncertain. In germline, CDR1 is MGHRA, CDR2 YSYEKL. V was pared by 2 bases and J by 3 bases, with 8 bases between. This CDR3 spans 13 amino acids. CDR3 amino acids: CASSQSSDYEQYF. In DNA form, the CDR3 reads TGCGCCAGCAGCCAAAGCTCTGACTACGAGCAGTACTTC.

The chain combines TRBV5-1 with TRBJ1-1; no firm D call. Germline V gene sequence: CDR1 SGHRS, CDR2 YFSETQ. V shed 9 bases and J shed 3 bases, with 18 bases lying between them. The CDR3 covers 14 residues. This CDR3 is CATTGGEGDTEAFF. The CDR3 DNA is TGCGCCACCACTGGTGGAGAGGGCGACACTGAAGCTTTCTTT.

This clonotype came up a few times. The rearrangement uses TRBV20-1 and TRBJ2-3, with TRBD2 identical over 10 bases. After removal of 5 bases from V and 4 bases from J, the junction contained 6 bases not matched to a gene. Germline V gives CDR1 DFQATT, CDR2 SNEGSKA (reference sequence). The CDR3 length is 14 residues. CDR3: CSAGKAGGADTQYF. The CDR3 DNA follows: TGCAGTGCTGGAAAAGCGGGAGGGGCAGATACGCAGTATTTT.

This clonotype was seen more than once but under ten times. The chain is built from TRBV19 and TRBJ2-1, with 13 bases identical to TRBD2. J was trimmed by 10 bases and V by 4 bases; bases with no gene match: 4. The CDR3 contains 14 residues. The germline V gene has CDR1 LNHDA and CDR2 SQIVND (reference sequence). The CDR3 region is CASSTLAGGSEQFF. CDR3 nucleotide sequence: TGTGCCAGTAGTACACTAGCGGGAGGGAGCGAGCAGTTCTTC.

This clonotype appeared a single time. The rearrangement links TRBV19 to TRBJ2-1; 8 bases are shared with TRBD2. Germline trimming cut 2 bases from V and 5 bases from J; bases unmatched to any gene: 8. CDR1 LNHDA and CDR2 SQIVND come from the germline V gene (reference sequence). This CDR3 region has 16 residues. The CDR3 here is CASSILGLAGDNEQFF. CDR3 in DNA: TGTGCCAGTAGTATATTAGGGCTAGCGGGCGACAATGAGCAGTTCTTC.

The rearrangement joins TRBV24-1 to TRBJ2-2; D unresolved. Germline V gene lookup returns CDR1 KGHDR and CDR2 SFDVKD. Trimming stripped 1 base from V and 1 base from J, with 15 bases between. The CDR3 sequence is 18 residues long. DNA for the CDR3: TGTGCCACCAGTGATTTATTCGCCGACTCAGGGAACACCGGGGAGCTGTTTTTT. Its translation: CATSDLFADSGNTGELFF.

This clonotype has just a few counts. The chain couples TRBV13 to TRBJ1-2; D gene ambiguous. Trimming left V 4 bases short and J 5 bases short, with 14 bases between. This CDR3 spans 14 amino acids. Germline V gene sequence: CDR1 PRHDT, CDR2 FYEKMQ (reference sequence). CDR3 residues: CASSSSIDRYGYTF. CDR3 sequence (DNA): TGTGCCAGCAGCTCATCGATAGACCGTTATGGCTACACCTTC. Full variable domain (rest looked up from reference TRBV13 and TRBJ1-2): AAGVIQSPRHLIKEKRETATLKCYPIPRHDTVYWYQQGPGQDPQFLISFYEKMQSDKGSIPDRFSAQQFSDYHSELNMSSLELGDSALYFCASSSSIDRYGYTFGSGTRLTVV.

The genes are TRBV6-5 and TRBJ1-1; D gene uncertain. This CDR3 is 11 amino acids long. V lost 5 bases, J lost 7 bases, and 8 bases lay in between. Germline lookup yields CDR1 MNHEY and CDR2 SVGAGI. CDR3 loop: CASSRDNEAFF. In nucleotides, the CDR3 is TGTGCCAGCAGTCGAGATAATGAAGCTTTCTTT.

This clonotype has a handful of counts. V is TRBV4-2 and J is TRBJ2-3; 9 nucleotides line up with TRBD2. V shed 4 bases and J 0 bases; nucleotides not matched to a gene: 8. Germline values: CDR1 LGHNA, CDR2 YNFKEQ. CDR3 length: 17 amino acids. CDR3 amino acids: CASSLTGGRASTDTQYF. CDR3 coding DNA: TGTGCCAGCAGCCTGACAGGCGGGAGGGCGAGCACAGATACGCAGTATTTT.

The chain is built from TRBV12-3 or TRBV12-4 and TRBJ1-1; no definite D call. This CDR3 is 17 amino acids long. V lost 4 bases and J lost 4, with 22 bases in between. The chain's CDR3 is CASSYTLGRGAATEAFF. Here the CDR3 DNA reads TGTGCCAGCAGTTACACCCTCGGGAGAGGAGCAGCCACTGAAGCTTTCTTT.

The gene calls are TRBV5-1 and TRBJ2-1; D is possibly TRBD1 (6 bases). Per the germline V gene, CDR1 is SGHRS and CDR2 is YFSETQ. The CDR3 length is 14 residues. With 0 bases removed from V and 3 bases from J, the gap between germline ends came to 7 bases. The CDR3: CASSLGTDYNEQFF. In DNA, the CDR3 is TGCGCCAGCAGCTTGGGGACAGACTACAATGAGCAGTTCTTC.

The chain is built from TRBV7-3 and TRBJ1-1, with D hard to call. This CDR3 has 13 residues. Germline-derived CDR1 and CDR2 are SGHTA and FQGTGA. Trimming shortened V by 4 bases and J by 1 base, and 7 bases separated the two germline ends. CDR3 loop: CASSSRPNTEAFF. The CDR3 bases are TGTGCCAGCAGCTCCCGACCGAACACTGAAGCTTTCTTT.

V gene TRBV15 combines with J gene TRBJ2-7, with D perhaps TRBD1 (6 bases). The CDR3 runs to 13 residues. Germline loops: CDR1 LNHNV, CDR2 YYDKDF (reference sequence). V lost 5 bases and J 2 bases, leaving 10 bases between the germline ends. This CDR3 reads CATSRTDPYEQYF. DNA for the CDR3: TGTGCCACCAGCCGGACAGACCCCTACGAGCAGTACTTC. The full variable domain, in which reference TRBV15 and TRBJ2-7 provide the parts outside the CDR3, is DAMVIQNPRYQVTQFGKPVTLSCSQTLNHNVMYWYQQKSSQAPKLLFHYYDKDFNNEADTPDNFQSRRPNTSFCFLDIRSPGLGDTAMYLCATSRTDPYEQYFGPGTRLTVT.

A few counts support this clonotype. The CDR3 sequence: CASSPREGTEPQHF. CDR3 coding DNA: TGTGCCAGCAGCCCTCGAGAAGGGACGGAGCCCCAGCATTTT. The rearrangement joins TRBV3-1 to TRBJ1-5; possible D gene TRBD1, 5 bases. The germline CDR1 and CDR2 sequences are LGHDT and YNNKEL (reference sequence). This CDR3 region has 14 residues. V dropped 4 bases and J dropped 8 bases, with 15 bases sitting between them.

Only a few counts were recorded for this clonotype. This chain joins TRBV4-1 and TRBJ2-7; D not certain. Germline V CDR1 and CDR2: MGHRA, YSYEKL. Trimming stripped 4 bases from V and 6 bases from J, with 13 bases between. This CDR3 is 13 amino acids long. The DNA of the CDR3 is TGCGCCAGCAGCCCAGGCGACACCGGCGAGCAGTACTTC. This encodes CASSPGDTGEQYF.

The chain links TRBV7-9 to TRBJ2-3, with 9 nucleotides matching TRBD1. With 7 bases clipped from V and 6 bases from J, the junction kept 11 bases outside the gene matches. The CDR3 runs to 15 residues. Germline lookup yields CDR1 SEHNR and CDR2 FQNEAQ (reference sequence). The CDR3 loop is CASNGDGTGYDTQYF. DNA for the CDR3: TGTGCCAGCAACGGGGACGGGACAGGGTACGATACGCAGTATTTT. Supplemented by reference TRBV7-9 and TRBJ2-3, the full variable domain reads DTGVSQNPRHKITKRGQNVTFRCDPISEHNRLYWYRQTLGQGPEFLTYFQNEAQLEKSRLLSDRFSAERPKGSFSTLEIQRTEQGDSAMYLCASNGDGTGYDTQYFGPGTRLTVL.

Regarding this clonotype: The junction departs from the called germline gene at one end, perhaps through a read error. The chain joins TRBV5-1 to TRBJ2-2; 11 nucleotides line up with TRBD2. The CDR3 is 18 amino acids. Germline-derived CDR1 and CDR2 are SGHRS and YFSETQ. For the CDR3, the DNA is TGCGCCAGCAGCTCAGGGACTAGCGGATACCCCAGGGACGGGGAGCTGATTTTT. Its translation is CASSSGTSGYPRDGELIF.